The 28 T cell receptor beta chains below all came from one sample that was sequenced in a study of blood T cell repertoires in COVID-19. TCRdb's copy holds only in-frame clones and misses some; the assay was immunoSEQ multiplex PCR. The data hold some 140,000 clones, with roughly 89% observed a single time. Sequences were obtained from peripheral blood. All receptors derive from a man aged 45-65 years with active or convalescent COVID-19.

The chain carries TRBV4-1 and TRBJ2-2; D may be TRBD2 (5 bases). The germline V gene encodes CDR1 MGHRA and CDR2 YSYEKL. The length of the CDR3 is 14 residues. V was pared by 0 bases and J by 5 bases, with 7 bases between. The CDR3 here is CASSQEGGTGELFF. CDR3 nucleotide sequence: TGCGCCAGCAGCCAAGAGGGCGGGACCGGGGAGCTGTTTTTT.

The CDR3 coding sequence is TGTGCCAGCAGCTTTCCCGGTGGAAACACCATATATTTT. Its protein is CASSFPGGNTIYF. The V call is TRBV7-8, the J call TRBJ1-3; D is unclear. The CDR3 sequence is 13 residues long. In germline, CDR1 is SGHVS, CDR2 FQNEAQ. V was pared by 3 bases and J by 3 bases, with 6 bases between.

V is TRBV6-2 or TRBV6-3 and J is TRBJ1-5; TRBD1 might be the D (5 bases). The V gene lost 2 bases and the J gene lost 4 bases, with 9 bases spanning the gap. The germline V gene has CDR1 MNHEY and CDR2 SVGEGT. The CDR3 loop spans 14 amino acids. The CDR3 DNA reads TGTGCCAGCAGTTACGAAGACAGAAATCAGCCCCAGCATTTT. Amino acid sequence: CASSYEDRNQPQHF.

The rearrangement joins TRBV29-1 to TRBJ2-5, with 9 bases that match TRBD1. J lost 4 bases, V lost 4 bases, and 4 bases had no gene match. Germline loops: CDR1 SQVTM, CDR2 ANQGSEA. This CDR3 has 13 residues. CDR3 bases: TGCAGCGTTGCGGGACAGGGAAGAGAGACCCAGTACTTC. Translated, it gives CSVAGQGRETQYF.

The chain links TRBV2 to TRBJ2-6, with 7 bases aligning to TRBD2. The length of the CDR3 is 18 residues. CDR1 is SNHLY, CDR2 FYNNEI, per germline. The trim removed 7 bases at V and 0 bases at J, leaving 12 bases unmatched. The CDR3 reads CASTPAAGRLSGANVLTF. DNA of the CDR3: TGTGCCAGCACACCTGCAGCGGGACGACTCTCTGGGGCCAACGTCCTGACTTTC.

The chain carries TRBV9 and TRBJ1-2, with 11 nucleotides matching TRBD1. J gave up 5 bases and V 2 bases, and 8 bases lay outside the gene matches. Germline-derived CDR1 and CDR2 are SGDLS and YYNGEE. The CDR3 is 16 residues long. The CDR3 DNA reads TGTGCCAGCAGCGTCCGGGACAGGGGGGCTAGTTATGGCTACACCTTC. This translates into CASSVRDRGASYGYTF.

The V call is TRBV11-3, the J call TRBJ2-1, with D uncertain. Germline lookup yields CDR1 SGHNT and CDR2 YENEEA. CDR3 length: 14 amino acids. Between the trimmed V and J ends, which lost 4 bases and 5 bases, there was a span of 12 bases. The CDR3: CASSSLRGDNEQFF. The CDR3, as DNA: TGTGCCAGCAGCTCCCTACGCGGAGACAATGAGCAGTTCTTC.

This chain connects TRBV10-1 to TRBJ2-3, with 8 positions matching TRBD2. This CDR3 has 15 amino acids. Germline assignment: CDR1 WNHNN and CDR2 SYGVQD (reference sequence). V shed 2 bases, J shed 4 bases, and the junction held 5 bases outside the gene matches. CDR3 protein: CASSEGREAPDTQYF. The DNA for the CDR3 is TGCGCCAGCAGTGAGGGGCGGGAGGCCCCAGATACGCAGTATTTT.

This chain uses TRBV6-5 with TRBJ1-1; D gene ambiguous. Germline assignment: CDR1 MNHEY and CDR2 SVGAGI. Between the trimmed V and J ends, which lost 0 bases and 6 bases, there was a span of 8 bases. The CDR3 has 13 residues. CDR3 protein: CASSYSRGSEAFF. CDR3 in DNA: TGTGCCAGCAGTTACTCGCGGGGATCTGAAGCTTTCTTT.

The rearrangement joins TRBV14 to TRBJ2-1; D is uncertain. With 4 bases removed from V and 10 bases from J, the gap between germline ends came to 23 bases. Germline values: CDR1 SGHDN, CDR2 FVKESK. There are 16 residues in the CDR3. Written as DNA, the CDR3 is TGTGCCAGCAGCCTCCCTTGGGTCAACGAGATCAGGGAGCAGTTCTTC. It yields the protein CASSLPWVNEIREQFF.

The chain is built from TRBV3-1 (or the pseudogene TRBV3-2) and TRBJ1-5; weak D call: TRBD1 (5 bases). This CDR3 comprises 13 residues. V lost 1 base and J 7 bases, leaving 8 bases between the germline ends. CDR1 is LGHDT and CDR2 is YNNKEL in the germline V gene (reference sequence). The CDR3, as DNA: TGTGCCAGCAGCCAAGTAAAGGGGCAGCCCCAGCATTTT. Translating it yields CASSQVKGQPQHF.

The chain couples TRBV5-1 to TRBJ2-7; a possible D gene is TRBD2 (6 bases). Germline V lookup: CDR1 SGHRS, CDR2 YFSETQ. V was clipped by 0 bases and J by 3 bases, with 13 bases between them. This CDR3 has 15 residues. CDR3 amino acids: CASSLGGGGDYEQYF. The CDR3 DNA sequence: TGCGCCAGCAGCTTGGGGGGCGGCGGGGACTACGAGCAGTACTTC.

Comments on this clone: One junction end does not reproduce the germline sequence, and a read error may be involved. V gene TRBV6-4 combines with J gene TRBJ2-1, with D possibly being TRBD2 (7 bases). The CDR3 has 13 amino acids. Germline CDR1 and CDR2: MRHNA and SNTAGT. The CDR3 nucleotides are TGTGCCAGCAGTGACGGGGGGGGCGGTGAGCGGTTCTTC. This translates into CASSDGGGGERFF.

The chain employs TRBV19 and TRBJ2-2, with D uncertain. The CDR3 extends over 14 amino acids. Per germline, CDR1 LNHDA and CDR2 SQIVND (reference sequence). Trimming cost V 3 bases and J 4 bases, with 9 bases left between them. CDR3 nucleotide sequence: TGTGCCAGTAGTATCGTACTTCTCACCGGGGAGCTGTTTTTT. It translates to CASSIVLLTGELFF.

This clone was observed a handful of times. CDR3 DNA: TGCGCCAGCAGCGGGACAGGGATGATGTATGAAAAACTGTTTTTT. The encoded protein is CASSGTGMMYEKLFF. The rearrangement links TRBV5-1 to TRBJ1-4; 9 bases fit TRBD1. Losses at the gene ends were 4 bases for V and 6 bases for J; bases not matched to a gene: 7. This CDR3 region has 15 residues. Germline CDR1 SGHRS, CDR2 YFSETQ.

In its sample, this clone was seen once. The chain couples TRBV19 to TRBJ2-7; TRBD1 aligns across 10 bases. The CDR3 is 14 residues long. Trimming at V came to 6 bases and at J to 7 bases, leaving 9 bases not matched to a gene. Per germline, CDR1 LNHDA and CDR2 SQIVND (reference sequence). The CDR3 reads CASSTRQGAREQYF. The CDR3 DNA sequence: TGTGCCAGTAGCACGCGACAGGGGGCGAGAGAGCAGTACTTC. Based on the CDR3 plus reference TRBV19 and TRBJ2-7, the full variable domain is DGGITQSPKYLFRKEGQNVTLSCEQNLNHDAMYWYRQDPGQGLRLIYYSQIVNDFQKGDIAEGYSVSREKKESFPLTVTSAQKNPTAFYLCASSTRQGAREQYFGPGTRLTVT.

The genes are TRBV6-2 or TRBV6-3 and TRBJ2-3; 8 nucleotides line up with TRBD1. After removal of 5 bases from V and 5 bases from J, the junction contained 3 bases not matched to a gene. The germline gives CDR1 MNHEY, CDR2 SVGEGT. CDR3 length: 13 residues. DNA for the CDR3: TGTGCCAGCAGTCGAACAGGGGGAGATACGCAGTATTTT. It is translated as CASSRTGGDTQYF.

The chain employs TRBV7-8 and TRBJ1-3; a weak D match, TRBD1 (6 bases). This CDR3 is built from 16 residues. Trimming took off 1 base at V and 1 base at J, with 11 bases between the two ends. CDR1 and CDR2 from the germline V gene are SGHVS and FQNEAQ. In DNA form, the CDR3 reads TGTGCCAGCAGCTTAGTTTTCAGGGGATCTGGAAACACCATATATTTT. It specifies CASSLVFRGSGNTIYF.

A single count supports this clone. This chain connects TRBV5-1 to TRBJ1-4, with TRBD1 as a possible D gene (6 bases). The V and J ends lost 0 bases and 7 bases respectively, with 16 bases between them. CDR3 length: 16 residues. Germline loops: CDR1 SGHRS, CDR2 YFSETQ. CDR3 region: CASSLEPGDLGEKLFF. Here the CDR3 DNA reads TGCGCCAGCAGCTTGGAACCAGGGGATCTGGGTGAAAAACTGTTTTTT.

The chain combines TRBV7-2 with TRBJ2-1, with D hard to call. V was clipped by 1 base and J by 2 bases, with 9 bases between them. Germline CDR1 and CDR2: SGHTA and FQGNSA. CDR3 length: 15 residues. In nucleotides, the CDR3 is TGTGCCAGCAGCTTAGATGCGAGTACCTACAATGAGCAGTTCTTC. The encoded protein is CASSLDASTYNEQFF.

J is TRBJ1-1 and V is TRBV2; tentatively, D is TRBD1 (6 bases). The germline gives CDR1 SNHLY, CDR2 FYNNEI. The V end lost 6 bases, the J end lost 1 base, and 18 bases lay between the germline ends. The CDR3 totals 16 residues. The CDR3 here is CASSQTGQLQNTEAFF. CDR3 nucleotides: TGTGCCAGCAGCCAAACCGGACAGCTTCAGAACACTGAAGCTTTCTTT.

The V and J genes are TRBV6-5 and TRBJ1-2; a possible D gene is TRBD1 (5 bases). Germline V gives CDR1 MNHEY, CDR2 SVGAGI. Trimming took off 2 bases at V and 5 bases at J, with 12 bases between the two ends. The length of the CDR3 is 14 residues. The CDR3 protein is CASSYQTEAYGYTF. In nucleotides, the CDR3 is TGTGCCAGCAGTTACCAGACAGAGGCGTATGGCTACACCTTC.

The J gene is TRBJ2-4, the V gene TRBV6-2 or TRBV6-3; the match to TRBD2 covers 8 bases. The CDR3 sequence is 16 residues long. Germline V gene sequence: CDR1 MNHEY, CDR2 SVGEGT. J was trimmed by 3 bases and V by 2 bases; bases with no gene match: 6. CDR3 DNA: TGTGCCAGCAGTTACAGACGGGAGGGCATCAAAAACATTCAGTACTTC. Encoded protein: CASSYRREGIKNIQYF.

The chain carries TRBV10-3 and TRBJ2-7, with 7 bases aligning to TRBD1. The junction had 4 bases not matched to a gene; V was cut back by 0 bases and J by 5 bases. The CDR3 extends over 14 amino acids. The germline CDR1 and CDR2 sequences are ENHRY and SYGVKD. CDR3 region: CAISESGQINEQYF. CDR3 in DNA: TGTGCCATCAGTGAGTCGGGACAGATCAACGAGCAGTACTTC.

This clone was picked up one time. The chain combines TRBV4-1 with TRBJ2-1; TRBD2 agrees at 9 bases. This CDR3 contains 17 residues. Germline assignment: CDR1 MGHRA and CDR2 YSYEKL. With 4 bases clipped from V and 7 bases from J, the junction kept 14 bases outside the gene matches. CDR3 amino acids: CASSPREREAPSNEQFF. CDR3 sequence (DNA): TGCGCCAGCAGCCCCCGGGAGCGGGAGGCCCCCTCGAATGAGCAGTTCTTC.

The rearrangement uses TRBV28 and TRBJ2-5; 7 nucleotides match TRBD1. This CDR3 spans 15 amino acids. The germline V gene has CDR1 MDHEN and CDR2 SYDVKM. Unmatched junction bases numbered 14, after V lost 6 bases and J lost 7 bases. CDR3 region: CASSPERGLGVTQYF. The CDR3 DNA sequence: TGTGCCAGCAGCCCCGAAAGGGGGCTGGGGGTGACCCAGTACTTC. Filled out from reference TRBV28 and TRBJ2-5, the complete variable domain reads DVKVTQSSRYLVKRTGEKVFLECVQDMDHENMFWYRQDPGLGLRLIYFSYDVKMKEKGDIPEGYSVSREKKERFSLILESASTNQTSMYLCASSPERGLGVTQYFGPGTRLLVL.

This chain connects TRBV6-2 or TRBV6-3 to TRBJ2-1; D possibly corresponds to TRBD1 (6 bases). Germline V CDR1 and CDR2: MNHEY, SVGEGT. V was shortened by 5 bases and J by 12 bases, with 17 bases between the two germline ends. The length of the CDR3 is 13 residues. The CDR3 here is CASSNGQPRGQFF. In DNA, the CDR3 is TGTGCCAGCAGTAACGGACAGCCTCGGGGGCAGTTCTTC.

V usage is TRBV2 and J usage is TRBJ2-5, with D uncertain. Germline CDR1 and CDR2: SNHLY and FYNNEI. V dropped 3 bases and J dropped 5 bases, with 10 bases sitting between them. The CDR3 is made up of 13 amino acids. DNA for the CDR3: TGTGCCAGCAGTGAGAACCGCGCGGAGACCCAGTACTTC. This gives the protein CASSENRAETQYF.